This record concerns one T cell receptor beta chain sequence. Its antigen remains unidentified. This record comes from a study of T-cell memory formation after mild COVID-19. Study summary: The study found TCR clusters largely donor specific. General observations from the study: CD4+ contracting clones lay mainly in CM and EM, CD8+ ones in EMRA.

From 5'RACE with constant-segment primers came TCR alpha and TCR beta cDNA libraries that carried sample barcodes and UMIs. One entry per CDR3 protein results from TCRdb running MiXCR on the 5' RACE reads. The sample includes hundreds of thousands of distinct CDR3 sequences, around 21% of them seen just once. The sample taken for sequencing was PBMCs or a T cell subset sorted from them (not recorded which). The clonotype was recovered from an adult woman who had mild COVID-19 (a few samples of this study predate the infection). Cell type and time point are not known.

CDR3 residues: CSALRGFYEQYF. For the CDR3, the DNA is TGCAGTGCCCTCAGGGGCTTTTACGAGCAGTACTTC. The rearrangement links TRBV20-1 to TRBJ2-7; a possible D gene is TRBD1 (6 bases). The germline gives CDR1 DFQATT, CDR2 SNEGSKA (reference sequence). CDR3 length: 12 residues. Trimming pared 6 bases from V and 4 bases from J, leaving 13 bases between.